A single sample gave rise to the 2 T cell receptor beta chains below, sequenced in a study of blood T cell repertoires in COVID-19. Sequencing used immunoSEQ multiplex PCR; TCRdb keeps in-frame clones, though not all of them. Counted here are roughly 100,000 clones, just over 85% occurring once; the ten biggest clones make up about 2%. The sequenced material came from peripheral blood. These receptor sequences come from a man aged 45 to 65 with COVID-19, enrolled during active disease.

The rearrangement links TRBV3-1 (or the pseudogene TRBV3-2) to TRBJ1-2, with TRBD1 identical over 10 bases. V lost 2 bases and J lost 6; bases outside the gene matches: 6. This CDR3 has 15 amino acids. Germline V gives CDR1 LGHDT, CDR2 YNNKEL (reference sequence). This CDR3 reads CASSQLGTGENGYTF. CDR3 bases: TGTGCCAGCAGCCAACTCGGGACAGGGGAGAATGGCTACACCTTC.

The V gene is TRBV19, the J gene TRBJ1-1; D is unresolved. CDR3 length: 15 residues. V was pared by 5 bases and J by 1 base, with 14 bases between. Per the germline V gene, CDR1 is LNHDA and CDR2 is SQIVND (reference sequence). CDR3 in DNA: TGTGCCAGTAGTCCCCGGGTGGTTACGAACACTGAAGCTTTCTTT. Its protein is CASSPRVVTNTEAFF.